The 13 T cell receptor beta chains given below trace back to one sample, sequenced in a study of early T cells in non-severe SARS-CoV-2 infection. MiXCR, applied by TCRdb to the 5' RACE reads, yields one record per CDR3 protein. The profile shows approximately 65,000 distinct CDR3 sequences, 10% to 12% of them singletons. The sample consisted of whole blood, taken at baseline. These receptors all come from an adult who was a healthcare worker with PCR-confirmed SARS-CoV-2 infection or an uninfected control (not recorded which).

The genes are TRBV30 and TRBJ1-5; TRBD1 might be the D (6 bases). From germline, CDR1 is GTSNPN and CDR2 SVGIG (reference sequence). With 7 bases removed from V and 6 bases from J, the gap between germline ends came to 25 bases. The CDR3 runs 16 residues. The CDR3, as DNA: TGTGCCTCGCGGCTCCTACGGGGCAGGGGATTTCAGCCCCAGCATTTT. It is translated as CASRLLRGRGFQPQHF.

The CDR3 region has the DNA TGCGCCAGCAGCCGCTCCGGGACTAGCTCAGATACGCAGTATTTT. It translates to CASSRSGTSSDTQYF. This chain links TRBV5-1 with TRBJ2-3; 9 positions match TRBD2. The CDR3 runs 15 residues. J was trimmed by 4 bases and V by 4 bases; bases with no gene match: 7. Germline CDR1 reads SGHRS; CDR2 reads YFSETQ. Combining the CDR3 with reference TRBV5-1 and TRBJ2-3 gives the whole variable domain KAGVTQTPRYLIKTRGQQVTLSCSPISGHRSVSWYQQTPGQGLQFLFEYFSETQRNKGNFPGRFSGRQFSNSRSEMNVSTLELGDSALYLCASSRSGTSSDTQYFGPGTRLTVL.

The chain carries TRBV7-9 and TRBJ1-1; D is undetermined. V lost 1 base and J 5 bases, leaving 11 bases between the germline ends. The CDR3 length is 14 residues. In germline, CDR1 is SEHNR, CDR2 FQNEAQ (reference sequence). The CDR3 DNA sequence: TGTGCCAGCAGCTTAGTGGGGTCGCGAACTGAAGCTTTCTTT. Its protein product is CASSLVGSRTEAFF.

This clonotype was found many times. The chain links TRBV2 to TRBJ1-1, with 7 bases that match TRBD1. V gave up 6 bases and J gave up 0 bases; unmatched junction bases: 7. The length of the CDR3 is 15 residues. Looked up from germline, CDR1 is SNHLY and CDR2 is FYNNEI. The CDR3 DNA sequence: TGTGCCAGCAGGGAAAGACAGGGAATGAACACTGAAGCTTTCTTT. It translates to CASRERQGMNTEAFF.

V gene TRBV6-4 combines with J gene TRBJ2-1, with D perhaps TRBD2 (6 bases). CDR1 and CDR2 (germline): MRHNA, SNTAGT. V lost 2 bases and J 1 base, leaving 9 bases between the germline ends. This CDR3 has 15 amino acids. CDR3 DNA: TGTGCCAGCAGTGACCGGGCGGGGTCCTACAATGAGCAGTTCTTC. Amino acids: CASSDRAGSYNEQFF.

This clonotype has a count of ten or more. V and J are TRBV20-1 and TRBJ1-1, with D tentatively TRBD1 (5 bases). CDR1 and CDR2 from the germline V gene are DFQATT and SNEGSKA (reference sequence). CDR3 length: 15 amino acids. V lost 6 bases, J lost 3 bases, and 20 bases lay in between. The CDR3: CSARWVGPGDTEAFF. The CDR3 bases are TGCAGTGCCCGCTGGGTCGGTCCGGGGGACACTGAAGCTTTCTTT.

This clonotype is classed as medium-sized. The chain recombines TRBV7-8 with TRBJ2-2, with TRBD2 identical over 7 bases. J gave up 6 bases and V 5 bases, and 6 bases lay outside the gene matches. The length of the CDR3 is 14 residues. Germline lookup yields CDR1 SGHVS and CDR2 FQNEAQ. The CDR3 is CASSPGLHAGELFF. CDR3 nucleotide sequence: TGTGCCAGCAGCCCGGGACTACACGCCGGGGAGCTGTTTTTT. The variable domain in full, with the rest retrieved from reference TRBV7-8 and TRBJ2-2, is GAGVSQSPRYKVAKRGQDVALRCDPISGHVSLFWYQQALGQGPEFLTYFQNEAQLDKSGLPSDRFFAERPEGSVSTLKIQRTQQEDSAVYLCASSPGLHAGELFFGEGSRLTVL.

This clonotype came up many times. V gene TRBV2 combines with J gene TRBJ1-1; D remains unclear. V lost 7 bases and J lost 5, with 14 bases in between. Germline V gives CDR1 SNHLY, CDR2 FYNNEI. The CDR3 is 13 amino acids. For the CDR3, the DNA is TGTGCCAGCACTTTACGGGTGTGGACTGAAGCTTTCTTT. It is translated as CASTLRVWTEAFF.

The chain employs TRBV3-1 and TRBJ2-5; 9 bases agree with TRBD2. Germline CDR1 is LGHDT and CDR2 is YNNKEL (reference sequence). The CDR3 has 14 residues. Losses at the gene ends were 3 bases for V and 5 bases for J; bases not matched to a gene: 4. The DNA for the CDR3 is TGTGCCAGCAGCCACAGACTAGCGGAGGAGACCCAGTACTTC. This gives the protein CASSHRLAEETQYF.

The chain carries TRBV24-1 and TRBJ2-2; no clear D. Germline V gene data show CDR1 as KGHDR and CDR2 as SFDVKD. Trimming stripped 6 bases from V and 3 bases from J, with 7 bases between. The CDR3 has 13 residues. This CDR3 is CATSLSDTGELFF. In DNA form, the CDR3 reads TGTGCCACCAGTCTTTCGGACACCGGGGAGCTGTTTTTT.

This clonotype was recorded at least ten times. The V gene is TRBV7-2, the J gene TRBJ1-5, with 7 nucleotides matching TRBD1. Trimming at V came to 1 base and at J to 2 bases, leaving 5 bases not matched to a gene. This CDR3 region has 16 residues. Germline CDR1 SGHTA, CDR2 FQGNSA. The CDR3 sequence is CASSLGDRARNQPQHF. CDR3 in DNA: TGTGCCAGCAGCTTAGGAGACAGGGCCCGCAATCAGCCCCAGCATTTT.

This clonotype was counted between two and nine times. The V and J genes are TRBV30 and TRBJ2-7; TRBD1 is a possible D gene (6 bases). The CDR3 contains 13 residues. Germline V lookup: CDR1 GTSNPN, CDR2 SVGIG (reference sequence). V lost 2 bases, J lost 0 bases, and 8 bases lay in between. The CDR3 region is CAWSTGNSYEQYF. CDR3 DNA sequence: TGTGCCTGGAGTACAGGGAACTCCTACGAGCAGTACTTC.

This clonotype was counted at least ten times. The gene calls are TRBV14 and TRBJ2-3; D not resolved. The V end was cut by 0 bases, the J end by 8 bases, with 9 bases between. CDR1 is SGHDN and CDR2 is FVKESK in the germline V gene. The CDR3 loop spans 13 amino acids. The CDR3 DNA is TGTGCCAGCAGCCAAGATGGGATAGGTACGCAGTATTTT. This translates into CASSQDGIGTQYF.